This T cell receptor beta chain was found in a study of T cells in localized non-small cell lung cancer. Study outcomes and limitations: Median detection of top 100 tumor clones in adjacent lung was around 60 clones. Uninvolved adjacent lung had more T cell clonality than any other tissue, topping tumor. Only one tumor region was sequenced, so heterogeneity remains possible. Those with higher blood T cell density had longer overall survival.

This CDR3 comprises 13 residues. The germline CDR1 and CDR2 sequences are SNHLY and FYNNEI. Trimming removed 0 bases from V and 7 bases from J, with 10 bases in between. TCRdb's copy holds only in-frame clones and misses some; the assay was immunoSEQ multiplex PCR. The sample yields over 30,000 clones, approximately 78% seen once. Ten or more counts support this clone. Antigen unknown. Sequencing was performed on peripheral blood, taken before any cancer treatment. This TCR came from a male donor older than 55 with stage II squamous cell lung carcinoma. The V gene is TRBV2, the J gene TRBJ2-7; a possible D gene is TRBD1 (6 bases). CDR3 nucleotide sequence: TGTGCCAGCAGTGAAGCGACAGGTTGGGAGCAGTACTTC. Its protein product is CASSEATGWEQYF. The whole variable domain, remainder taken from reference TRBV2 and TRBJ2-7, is EPEVTQTPSHQVTQMGQEVILRCVPISNHLYFYWYRQILGQKVEFLVSFYNNEISEKSEIFDDQFSVERPDGSNFTLKIRSTKLEDSAMYFCASSEATGWEQYFGPGTRLTVT.